This entry is about one TCR beta chain. No antigen is known for it. Libraries were prepared by immunoSEQ multiplex PCR; TCRdb keeps only in-frame clonotypes and omits some of them. The sample includes fewer than 100,000 clones, around 94% of them seen just once. Germline CDR1 and CDR2: SEHNR and FQNEAQ (reference sequence). The CDR3 totals 10 residues. Trimming pared 5 bases from V and 7 bases from J, leaving 2 bases between. This sample was taken from a study of siplizumab effects on memory and regulatory T cells. Study-level results: Contribution to the alloresponse seemed major for naive T cells, which also seemed more diverse than memory cells. The drug siplizumab significantly decreased the alloreactive sequences that could be traced to unstimulated CD4+ memory cells. Treatment with siplizumab left mappable alloreactive CD4+ clones averaging roughly 70% Treg-derived, compared with approximately 25% in controls.

This clonotype originated in a human donor in good health. The V and J genes are TRBV7-9 and TRBJ2-2; the D is unclear. The sequenced sample was non-Treg CD4+ T cells sorted from blood. The CDR3 loop reads CASSGGELFF. The CDR3 DNA sequence: TGTGCCAGCAGCGGCGGGGAGCTGTTTTTT. Variable domain in full (rest from reference TRBV7-9 and TRBJ2-2): DTGVSQNPRHKITKRGQNVTFRCDPISEHNRLYWYRQTLGQGPEFLTYFQNEAQLEKSRLLSDRFSAERPKGSFSTLEIQRTEQGDSAMYLCASSGGELFFGEGSRLTVL.